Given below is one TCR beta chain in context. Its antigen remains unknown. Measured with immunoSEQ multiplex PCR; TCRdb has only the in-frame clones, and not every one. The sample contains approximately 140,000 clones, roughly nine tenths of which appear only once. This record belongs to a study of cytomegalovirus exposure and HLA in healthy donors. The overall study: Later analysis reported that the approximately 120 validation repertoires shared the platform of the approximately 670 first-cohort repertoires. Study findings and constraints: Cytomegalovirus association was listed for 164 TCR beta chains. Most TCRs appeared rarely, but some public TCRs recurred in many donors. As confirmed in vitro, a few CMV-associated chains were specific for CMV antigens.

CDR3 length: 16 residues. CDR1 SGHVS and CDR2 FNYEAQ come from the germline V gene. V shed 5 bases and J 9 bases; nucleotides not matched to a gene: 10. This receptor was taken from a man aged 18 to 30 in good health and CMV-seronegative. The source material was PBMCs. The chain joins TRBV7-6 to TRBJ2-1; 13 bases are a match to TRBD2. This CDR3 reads CASSRGTSGILGEQFF. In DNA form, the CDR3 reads TGTGCCAGCAGCCGCGGGACTAGCGGGATTTTAGGTGAGCAGTTCTTC.